The sequence of this T cell receptor (beta chain) was determined in a study of blood T cell repertoires in COVID-19 (dated by TCRdb to the early 2020s). Turning to the overall study: Samples from collaborators originated in the United States, Italy and Spain and spanned both the acute and convalescent phases of COVID-19. The material from the prospective study consisted of cDNA or gDNA derived from T cells, B-cell-depleted T cells, or PBMCs. Subjects who had been exposed to COVID-19, were actively infected with it, or had recovered from it provided the deeply sampled blood TCRbeta repertoires that made up the dataset. The repertoires were released in a freely available public database meant as a resource for research on the immune response to SARS-CoV-2. Samples came from the ongoing ImmuneRACE study (first 160 participants) plus 1,254 subjects from 6 global collaborators. Nearly every sample came with metadata listing a de-identified subject ID, COVID-19 status, age in years and sex. Where available, HLA class I and class II types were obtained from metadata supplied by the sample provider rather than from assay-based typing.

Whole blood was collected in K2EDTA tubes by collaborating institutions according to the institutions' own protocols. Collaborator samples were shipped for TCRbeta analysis as frozen whole blood, isolated PBMCs, or DNA extracted from either sample type. Comment on this clone: The antigen it recognizes is unknown. No base qualities exist here, and no much larger clone lies one base off it.

Study-wide conclusions, independent of this receptor: The quantity of clinical and demographic metadata differed by source and by participant and was supplied without curation.

The immunoSEQ Assay, a bias-controlled multiplex PCR, was used to amplify TCRbeta CDR3 regions from genomic DNA. The authors processed their data as follows. The number of nucleated cells in each sample was estimated from the amplification of reference gene primers within the assay. To quantify the absolute abundance of each unique TCRbeta CDR3 rearrangement, sequence reads were collapsed and filtered. For each sample, productive Simpson clonality was calculated by taking the square root of Simpson's diversity index across productive rearrangements. TCRdb took this table from immuneACCESS and kept in-frame rearrangements with V and J called. Such tables lack part of the clones; where checked against another copy, unresolved V genes explain under half of the gap, and the rest is unexplained. The V and J calls and clone size come from that table; D and trimming were worked out from the DNA. This sample is represented by some 140,000 clones; about 90% of them were singletons. Of the sample, over 0.45% falls within the top ten clones.

Trimming accounts for 3 bases at V and 4 bases at J, while the number of junction bases matched to no gene is 11. CDR3 length: 17 amino acids, cysteine to phenylalanine. Only the CDR3 DNA is retained, 51 bases long and in frame from the first base. From a lookup of the germline V gene (reference sequence), CDR1 and CDR2 are LNHDA and SQIVND. Recombination joined TRBV19 with TRBJ2-2; the central 7 bases match TRBD1. The sample comprised peripheral blood. This receptor was identified in a man over 45 with acute or convalescent COVID-19. The CDR3 region has the sequence CASSIRRDSLLTGELFF. The DNA reads TGTGCCAGTAGTATCCGAAGGGACAGTCTCCTCACCGGGGAGCTGTTTTTT.